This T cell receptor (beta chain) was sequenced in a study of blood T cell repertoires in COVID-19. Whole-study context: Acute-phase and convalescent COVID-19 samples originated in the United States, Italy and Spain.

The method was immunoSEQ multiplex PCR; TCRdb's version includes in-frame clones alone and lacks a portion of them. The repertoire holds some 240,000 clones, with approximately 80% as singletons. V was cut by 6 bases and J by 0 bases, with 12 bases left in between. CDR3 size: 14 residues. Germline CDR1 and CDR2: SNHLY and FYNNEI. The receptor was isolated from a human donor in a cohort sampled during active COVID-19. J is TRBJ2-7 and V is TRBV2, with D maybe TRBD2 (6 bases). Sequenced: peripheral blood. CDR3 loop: CASREGLSSYEQYF. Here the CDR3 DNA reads TGTGCCAGCAGGGAGGGACTGAGCTCCTACGAGCAGTACTTC.